The 30 T cell receptor beta chains in this list originate from one sample, sequenced in a study of blood T cell repertoires in COVID-19. Sequenced by immunoSEQ multiplex PCR; TCRdb stores in-frame clones only, minus some. The data hold fewer than 300,000 clones, with 88% observed a single time. Source material: peripheral blood. The receptors come from a woman aged 25 to 45 with acute or convalescent COVID-19.

The chain couples TRBV27 to TRBJ2-1, with TRBD1 as a possible D gene (6 bases). Trimming took off 6 bases at V and 1 base at J, with 16 bases between the two ends. The CDR3 is 16 residues long. The germline V gene encodes CDR1 MNHEY and CDR2 SMNVEV (reference sequence). The CDR3 DNA follows: TGTGCCAGCAGCCGGCCCCGAGGGGGATCCTACAATGAGCAGTTCTTC. This encodes CASSRPRGGSYNEQFF.

The genes are TRBV30 and TRBJ1-1; maybe TRBD1 (6 bases). The CDR3 length is 13 residues. The V end was cut by 0 bases, the J end by 5 bases, with 10 bases between. From germline, CDR1 is GTSNPN and CDR2 SVGIG (reference sequence). CDR3 loop: CAWSVSGVTEAFF. The CDR3 coding sequence is TGTGCCTGGAGTGTGTCAGGGGTGACTGAAGCTTTCTTT.

This clone was seen once. The rearrangement links TRBV30 to TRBJ2-4, with D possibly TRBD1 on 6 matching bases. The ends were cut back, 8 bases at V and 2 bases at J, with 13 bases in the middle. Germline V gene data show CDR1 as GTSNPN and CDR2 as SVGIG (reference sequence). The CDR3 spans 13 residues. CDR3 nucleotides: TGTGCCGGCTTACAGGGTACCAAAAACATTCAGTACTTC. Protein: CAGLQGTKNIQYF.

V usage is TRBV2 and J usage is TRBJ2-1, with D hard to call. This CDR3 spans 12 amino acids. The V gene's germline CDR1 is SNHLY and CDR2 FYNNEI. V was shortened by 3 bases and J by 8 bases, with 8 bases between the two germline ends. CDR3 nucleotide sequence: TGTGCCAGCAGTGAGTCACCGGATGAGCAGTTCTTC. This codes for CASSESPDEQFF.

Here the CDR3 DNA reads TGTGCCAGCAGACTAACTAGCGGGGGATACAATGAGCAGTTCTTC. This codes for CASRLTSGGYNEQFF. J is TRBJ2-1 and V is TRBV6-5, with TRBD2 matching over 11 bases. V shed 6 bases and J 4 bases; nucleotides not matched to a gene: 5. This CDR3 has 15 residues. Germline V gene data show CDR1 as MNHEY and CDR2 as SVGAGI.

This clone was counted once. The CDR3 spells CASNIPGAVRIYGYTF. CDR3 nucleotide sequence: TGTGCCAGCAATATCCCAGGGGCCGTTCGGATCTATGGCTACACCTTC. The chain joins TRBV19 to TRBJ1-2; weak D call: TRBD1 (6 bases). V gave up 9 bases and J gave up 4 bases, with 24 bases separating them. The CDR3 is made up of 16 amino acids. Germline V lookup: CDR1 LNHDA, CDR2 SQIVND (reference sequence). Combining the CDR3 with reference TRBV19 and TRBJ1-2 gives the whole variable domain DGGITQSPKYLFRKEGQNVTLSCEQNLNHDAMYWYRQDPGQGLRLIYYSQIVNDFQKGDIAEGYSVSREKKESFPLTVTSAQKNPTAFYLCASNIPGAVRIYGYTFGSGTRLTVV.

This chain joins TRBV5-4 and TRBJ2-7; 10 bases line up with TRBD2. The CDR3 has 15 residues. J gave up 6 bases and V 4 bases, and 10 bases lay outside the gene matches. Looked up from germline, CDR1 is SGHNT and CDR2 is YYREEE (reference sequence). CDR3 bases: TGTGCCAGCAGCCTACCGGGACTAGCGTCTCTCGAGCAGTACTTC. It yields the protein CASSLPGLASLEQYF.

The chain joins TRBV20-1 to TRBJ2-7; 8 bases line up with TRBD2. The germline CDR1 and CDR2 sequences are DFQATT and SNEGSKA (reference sequence). With V trimmed by 3 bases and J by 2 bases, 3 bases remained unmatched. This CDR3 comprises 13 residues. The CDR3 DNA follows: TGCAGTGCTAGTCTGGGACTAGCCTACGAGCAGTACTTC. Protein: CSASLGLAYEQYF.

V and J are TRBV9 and TRBJ2-1, with D possibly TRBD2 on 6 matching bases. Trimming took off 2 bases at V and 4 bases at J, with 13 bases between the two ends. Germline CDR1 SGDLS, CDR2 YYNGEE. The CDR3 is 15 residues long. Written as DNA, the CDR3 is TGTGCCAGCAGCGTTGGGTTAGCGGTTTACAATGAGCAGTTCTTC. This codes for CASSVGLAVYNEQFF. The full variable domain, with the rest looked up from reference TRBV9 and TRBJ2-1, is DSGVTQTPKHLITATGQRVTLRCSPRSGDLSVYWYQQSLDQGLQFLIQYYNGEERAKGNILERFSAQQFPDLHSELNLSSLELGDSALYFCASSVGLAVYNEQFFGPGTRLTVL.

V usage is TRBV11-2 and J usage is TRBJ2-7; D perhaps matches TRBD1 (5 bases). Germline V gene sequence: CDR1 SGHAT, CDR2 FQNNGV. Trimming cost V 2 bases and J 1 base, with 12 bases left between them. The CDR3 is 15 residues long. CDR3: CASSLIRGASYEQYF. In DNA form, the CDR3 reads TGTGCCAGCAGCTTAATAAGGGGTGCATCCTACGAGCAGTACTTC.

J is TRBJ2-7 and V is TRBV12-5; D is possibly TRBD2 (6 bases). Trimming took 5 bases from V and 4 from J, leaving 9 bases between them. CDR3 length: 12 amino acids. In germline, CDR1 is LGHNT, CDR2 FRNRAP. The CDR3 nucleotides read TGTGCTAGTGGTCCCGGGGGATACGAGCAGTACTTC. It yields the protein CASGPGGYEQYF. Filled out from reference TRBV12-5 and TRBJ2-7, the complete variable domain reads DARVTQTPRHKVTEMGQEVTMRCQPILGHNTVFWYRQTMMQGLELLAYFRNRAPLDDSGMPKDRFSAEMPDATLATLKIQPSEPRDSAVYFCASGPGGYEQYFGPGTRLTVT.

The chain couples TRBV27 to TRBJ1-5; possible D gene TRBD1, 6 bases. Trimming took 5 bases from V and 1 from J, leaving 9 bases between them. This CDR3 spans 14 amino acids. Germline V gene data show CDR1 as MNHEY and CDR2 as SMNVEV (reference sequence). In DNA, the CDR3 is TGTGCCAGCAGTCGCGGACAGAGCAATCAGCCCCAGCATTTT. The encoded protein is CASSRGQSNQPQHF.

The chain joins TRBV7-3 to TRBJ2-2; no reliable D call. Per germline, CDR1 SGHTA and CDR2 FQGTGA. This CDR3 is 15 amino acids long. V lost 2 bases to trimming and J lost 1 base, with 8 bases between them. CDR3 nucleotide sequence: TGTGCCAGCAGCTTACTAGGCCAGAACACCGGGGAGCTGTTTTTT. Protein sequence: CASSLLGQNTGELFF.

This clone came up once. This chain links TRBV9 with TRBJ2-7, with 8 bases matching TRBD2. The CDR3 length is 14 residues. CDR1 and CDR2 from the germline V gene are SGDLS and YYNGEE. J was trimmed by 4 bases and V by 7 bases; bases with no gene match: 10. The CDR3 DNA reads TGTGCCAGCGCCCCCGGGCGGGAGGAGTACGAGCAGTACTTC. Translated, it gives CASAPGREEYEQYF.

The rearrangement uses TRBV7-8 and TRBJ2-3; no reliable D call. In germline, CDR1 is SGHVS, CDR2 FQNEAQ. The V end lost 5 bases, the J end lost 5 bases, and 11 bases lay between the germline ends. CDR3 size: 13 residues. In DNA, the CDR3 is TGTGCCAGCAGCCACGTAGCTGGAGATACGCAGTATTTT. Amino acids: CASSHVAGDTQYF.

This chain joins TRBV7-2 and TRBJ2-1; 7 positions match TRBD2. The trim removed 4 bases at V and 14 bases at J, leaving 8 bases unmatched. The germline V gene has CDR1 SGHTA and CDR2 FQGNSA. This CDR3 is built from 12 residues. This CDR3 is CASSWKGLDKFF. The DNA of the CDR3 is TGTGCCAGCAGCTGGAAAGGACTAGACAAGTTCTTC. The full variable domain, completed using reference TRBV7-2 and TRBJ2-1, is GAGVSQSPSNKVTEKGKDVELRCDPISGHTALYWYRQSLGQGLEFLIYFQGNSAPDKSGLPSDRFSAERTGGSVSTLTIQRTQQEDSAVYLCASSWKGLDKFFGPGTRLTVL.

This clone was counted once. The chain is built from TRBV9 and TRBJ2-1; 12 bases line up with TRBD2. The germline V gene encodes CDR1 SGDLS and CDR2 YYNGEE. The CDR3 spans 16 residues. With 1 base clipped from V and 7 bases from J, the junction kept 6 bases outside the gene matches. CDR3 sequence (DNA): TGTGCCAGCAGCGTACATCTAGCGGGAGGGCAAAATGAGCAGTTCTTC. Translation: CASSVHLAGGQNEQFF. The full variable domain, with the rest looked up from reference TRBV9 and TRBJ2-1, is DSGVTQTPKHLITATGQRVTLRCSPRSGDLSVYWYQQSLDQGLQFLIQYYNGEERAKGNILERFSAQQFPDLHSELNLSSLELGDSALYFCASSVHLAGGQNEQFFGPGTRLTVL.

This rearrangement joins TRBV27 to TRBJ2-5; D is undetermined. Trimming shortened V by 5 bases and J by 0 bases, and 4 bases separated the two germline ends. In germline, CDR1 is MNHEY, CDR2 SMNVEV (reference sequence). The CDR3 totals 12 residues. The chain's CDR3 is CASSPDQETQYF. The CDR3 nucleotides read TGTGCCAGCAGTCCAGACCAAGAGACCCAGTACTTC.

This chain joins TRBV7-9 and TRBJ1-2; 11 bases align to TRBD1. Germline V lookup: CDR1 SEHNR, CDR2 FQNEAQ (reference sequence). V shed 4 bases and J 4 bases; nucleotides not matched to a gene: 5. The length of the CDR3 is 15 residues. The CDR3 DNA sequence: TGTGCCAGCAGCTACTCCGGGACAGGGGGCTATGGCTACACCTTC. Its translation: CASSYSGTGGYGYTF. Looking up the rest from reference TRBV7-9 and TRBJ1-2 gives the full variable domain: DTGVSQNPRHKITKRGQNVTFRCDPISEHNRLYWYRQTLGQGPEFLTYFQNEAQLEKSRLLSDRFSAERPKGSFSTLEIQRTEQGDSAMYLCASSYSGTGGYGYTFGSGTRLTVV.

This sequence joins TRBV19 and TRBJ2-2; 8 positions match TRBD1. J lost 6 bases, V lost 3 bases, and 9 bases had no gene match. This CDR3 is 16 amino acids long. Germline-derived CDR1 and CDR2 are LNHDA and SQIVND (reference sequence). CDR3 nucleotides: TGTGCCAGTAGTATCGTTGCAGGGGGCCGGCCCGGGGAGCTGTTTTTT. Translated: CASSIVAGGRPGELFF.

This clone was picked up a small number of times. The chain has TRBV10-3 and TRBJ2-1, with 8 bases matching TRBD1. CDR3 length: 13 residues. J was trimmed by 4 bases and V by 4 bases; bases with no gene match: 0. CDR1 ENHRY and CDR2 SYGVKD come from the germline V gene. The CDR3 nucleotides read TGTGCCATCAGTGGACAGGGGTACAATGAGCAGTTCTTC. Translating it yields CAISGQGYNEQFF.

The V and J genes are TRBV7-2 and TRBJ2-1; D might be TRBD1 (5 bases). The CDR3 spans 12 residues. CDR1 and CDR2 (germline): SGHTA, FQGNSA. V lost 1 base, J lost 7 bases, and 5 bases lay in between. In DNA form, the CDR3 reads TGTGCCAGCAGCTTAGAGGGGAATGAGCAGTTCTTC. Its translation is CASSLEGNEQFF. Using reference TRBV7-2 and TRBJ2-1 for the parts outside the CDR3, the full variable domain is GAGVSQSPSNKVTEKGKDVELRCDPISGHTALYWYRQSLGQGLEFLIYFQGNSAPDKSGLPSDRFSAERTGGSVSTLTIQRTQQEDSAVYLCASSLEGNEQFFGPGTRLTVL.

This clone was seen a few times. The chain combines TRBV24-1 with TRBJ1-1; the match to TRBD1 covers 7 bases. CDR1 is KGHDR, CDR2 SFDVKD, per germline. Trimming cost V 1 base and J 5 bases; bases outside gene matches: 3. This CDR3 has 14 residues. The DNA for the CDR3 is TGTGCCACCAGTGATTTCCGGACAGGAACTGAAGCTTTCTTT. Translated, it gives CATSDFRTGTEAFF.

The chain is built from TRBV4-1 and TRBJ2-2; the D is unclear. Trimming removed 0 bases from V and 1 base from J, with 9 bases in between. The CDR3 has 16 residues. Germline assignment: CDR1 MGHRA and CDR2 YSYEKL. The CDR3 spells CASSQDQNLNTGELFF. The CDR3 DNA is TGCGCCAGCAGCCAAGACCAGAATTTGAACACCGGGGAGCTGTTTTTT.

The chain uses TRBV7-3 and TRBJ2-1, with a weak D call TRBD1 (6 bases). V was shortened by 8 bases and J by 0 bases, with 17 bases between the two germline ends. This CDR3 has 16 residues. Looked up from germline, CDR1 is SGHTA and CDR2 is FQGTGA. The DNA of the CDR3 is TGTGCCAGCTCAGCTCTGAGGGGGAGCTCCTACAATGAGCAGTTCTTC. Residues: CASSALRGSSYNEQFF.

The rearrangement joins TRBV7-2 to TRBJ1-2, with 7 positions matching TRBD1. The CDR3 sequence is 15 residues long. The germline V gene encodes CDR1 SGHTA and CDR2 FQGNSA. V dropped 2 bases and J dropped 4; count of bases not matched to a gene: 7. CDR3 amino acids: CASSLLSGTAYGYTF. The DNA for the CDR3 is TGTGCCAGCAGCTTACTTTCCGGGACAGCCTATGGCTACACCTTC.

Regarding this clone: The germline gene is not matched at one end of the junction; a read error may be the cause. The V call is TRBV10-3, the J call TRBJ2-2; TRBD2 matches 7 bases. Germline V CDR1 and CDR2: ENHRY, SYGVKD. The CDR3 has 14 amino acids. The CDR3 reads CATSGEGNTGELFF. CDR3 DNA sequence: TGTGCCACCAGTGGGGAGGGAAACACCGGGGAGCTGTTTTTT.

CDR3 coding DNA: TGTGCCAGCAGCTACCTCGGGAGCCAAGAGACCCAGTACTTC. This translates into CASSYLGSQETQYF. The chain carries TRBV7-2 and TRBJ2-5; tentatively, D is TRBD2 (6 bases). This CDR3 contains 14 residues. Per germline, CDR1 SGHTA and CDR2 FQGNSA. The V and J ends lost 4 bases and 1 base respectively, with 10 bases between them.

The gene calls are TRBV2 and TRBJ2-5, with D possibly matching TRBD2 (6 bases). Looked up from germline, CDR1 is SNHLY and CDR2 is FYNNEI. V lost 8 bases and J 0 bases, leaving 10 bases between the germline ends. The CDR3 covers 13 residues. The CDR3 nucleotides read TGTGCCAGCGGGACTCCGTACCAAGAGACCCAGTACTTC. It codes for CASGTPYQETQYF.

The chain carries TRBV12-3 or TRBV12-4 and TRBJ2-3; D uncertain. The germline V and J ends were trimmed by 5 bases and 0 bases, with 6 bases remaining between them. The CDR3 is 13 residues long. The CDR3 reads CASSPLSTDTQYF. In DNA form, the CDR3 reads TGTGCCAGCAGTCCTCTGAGCACAGATACGCAGTATTTT.